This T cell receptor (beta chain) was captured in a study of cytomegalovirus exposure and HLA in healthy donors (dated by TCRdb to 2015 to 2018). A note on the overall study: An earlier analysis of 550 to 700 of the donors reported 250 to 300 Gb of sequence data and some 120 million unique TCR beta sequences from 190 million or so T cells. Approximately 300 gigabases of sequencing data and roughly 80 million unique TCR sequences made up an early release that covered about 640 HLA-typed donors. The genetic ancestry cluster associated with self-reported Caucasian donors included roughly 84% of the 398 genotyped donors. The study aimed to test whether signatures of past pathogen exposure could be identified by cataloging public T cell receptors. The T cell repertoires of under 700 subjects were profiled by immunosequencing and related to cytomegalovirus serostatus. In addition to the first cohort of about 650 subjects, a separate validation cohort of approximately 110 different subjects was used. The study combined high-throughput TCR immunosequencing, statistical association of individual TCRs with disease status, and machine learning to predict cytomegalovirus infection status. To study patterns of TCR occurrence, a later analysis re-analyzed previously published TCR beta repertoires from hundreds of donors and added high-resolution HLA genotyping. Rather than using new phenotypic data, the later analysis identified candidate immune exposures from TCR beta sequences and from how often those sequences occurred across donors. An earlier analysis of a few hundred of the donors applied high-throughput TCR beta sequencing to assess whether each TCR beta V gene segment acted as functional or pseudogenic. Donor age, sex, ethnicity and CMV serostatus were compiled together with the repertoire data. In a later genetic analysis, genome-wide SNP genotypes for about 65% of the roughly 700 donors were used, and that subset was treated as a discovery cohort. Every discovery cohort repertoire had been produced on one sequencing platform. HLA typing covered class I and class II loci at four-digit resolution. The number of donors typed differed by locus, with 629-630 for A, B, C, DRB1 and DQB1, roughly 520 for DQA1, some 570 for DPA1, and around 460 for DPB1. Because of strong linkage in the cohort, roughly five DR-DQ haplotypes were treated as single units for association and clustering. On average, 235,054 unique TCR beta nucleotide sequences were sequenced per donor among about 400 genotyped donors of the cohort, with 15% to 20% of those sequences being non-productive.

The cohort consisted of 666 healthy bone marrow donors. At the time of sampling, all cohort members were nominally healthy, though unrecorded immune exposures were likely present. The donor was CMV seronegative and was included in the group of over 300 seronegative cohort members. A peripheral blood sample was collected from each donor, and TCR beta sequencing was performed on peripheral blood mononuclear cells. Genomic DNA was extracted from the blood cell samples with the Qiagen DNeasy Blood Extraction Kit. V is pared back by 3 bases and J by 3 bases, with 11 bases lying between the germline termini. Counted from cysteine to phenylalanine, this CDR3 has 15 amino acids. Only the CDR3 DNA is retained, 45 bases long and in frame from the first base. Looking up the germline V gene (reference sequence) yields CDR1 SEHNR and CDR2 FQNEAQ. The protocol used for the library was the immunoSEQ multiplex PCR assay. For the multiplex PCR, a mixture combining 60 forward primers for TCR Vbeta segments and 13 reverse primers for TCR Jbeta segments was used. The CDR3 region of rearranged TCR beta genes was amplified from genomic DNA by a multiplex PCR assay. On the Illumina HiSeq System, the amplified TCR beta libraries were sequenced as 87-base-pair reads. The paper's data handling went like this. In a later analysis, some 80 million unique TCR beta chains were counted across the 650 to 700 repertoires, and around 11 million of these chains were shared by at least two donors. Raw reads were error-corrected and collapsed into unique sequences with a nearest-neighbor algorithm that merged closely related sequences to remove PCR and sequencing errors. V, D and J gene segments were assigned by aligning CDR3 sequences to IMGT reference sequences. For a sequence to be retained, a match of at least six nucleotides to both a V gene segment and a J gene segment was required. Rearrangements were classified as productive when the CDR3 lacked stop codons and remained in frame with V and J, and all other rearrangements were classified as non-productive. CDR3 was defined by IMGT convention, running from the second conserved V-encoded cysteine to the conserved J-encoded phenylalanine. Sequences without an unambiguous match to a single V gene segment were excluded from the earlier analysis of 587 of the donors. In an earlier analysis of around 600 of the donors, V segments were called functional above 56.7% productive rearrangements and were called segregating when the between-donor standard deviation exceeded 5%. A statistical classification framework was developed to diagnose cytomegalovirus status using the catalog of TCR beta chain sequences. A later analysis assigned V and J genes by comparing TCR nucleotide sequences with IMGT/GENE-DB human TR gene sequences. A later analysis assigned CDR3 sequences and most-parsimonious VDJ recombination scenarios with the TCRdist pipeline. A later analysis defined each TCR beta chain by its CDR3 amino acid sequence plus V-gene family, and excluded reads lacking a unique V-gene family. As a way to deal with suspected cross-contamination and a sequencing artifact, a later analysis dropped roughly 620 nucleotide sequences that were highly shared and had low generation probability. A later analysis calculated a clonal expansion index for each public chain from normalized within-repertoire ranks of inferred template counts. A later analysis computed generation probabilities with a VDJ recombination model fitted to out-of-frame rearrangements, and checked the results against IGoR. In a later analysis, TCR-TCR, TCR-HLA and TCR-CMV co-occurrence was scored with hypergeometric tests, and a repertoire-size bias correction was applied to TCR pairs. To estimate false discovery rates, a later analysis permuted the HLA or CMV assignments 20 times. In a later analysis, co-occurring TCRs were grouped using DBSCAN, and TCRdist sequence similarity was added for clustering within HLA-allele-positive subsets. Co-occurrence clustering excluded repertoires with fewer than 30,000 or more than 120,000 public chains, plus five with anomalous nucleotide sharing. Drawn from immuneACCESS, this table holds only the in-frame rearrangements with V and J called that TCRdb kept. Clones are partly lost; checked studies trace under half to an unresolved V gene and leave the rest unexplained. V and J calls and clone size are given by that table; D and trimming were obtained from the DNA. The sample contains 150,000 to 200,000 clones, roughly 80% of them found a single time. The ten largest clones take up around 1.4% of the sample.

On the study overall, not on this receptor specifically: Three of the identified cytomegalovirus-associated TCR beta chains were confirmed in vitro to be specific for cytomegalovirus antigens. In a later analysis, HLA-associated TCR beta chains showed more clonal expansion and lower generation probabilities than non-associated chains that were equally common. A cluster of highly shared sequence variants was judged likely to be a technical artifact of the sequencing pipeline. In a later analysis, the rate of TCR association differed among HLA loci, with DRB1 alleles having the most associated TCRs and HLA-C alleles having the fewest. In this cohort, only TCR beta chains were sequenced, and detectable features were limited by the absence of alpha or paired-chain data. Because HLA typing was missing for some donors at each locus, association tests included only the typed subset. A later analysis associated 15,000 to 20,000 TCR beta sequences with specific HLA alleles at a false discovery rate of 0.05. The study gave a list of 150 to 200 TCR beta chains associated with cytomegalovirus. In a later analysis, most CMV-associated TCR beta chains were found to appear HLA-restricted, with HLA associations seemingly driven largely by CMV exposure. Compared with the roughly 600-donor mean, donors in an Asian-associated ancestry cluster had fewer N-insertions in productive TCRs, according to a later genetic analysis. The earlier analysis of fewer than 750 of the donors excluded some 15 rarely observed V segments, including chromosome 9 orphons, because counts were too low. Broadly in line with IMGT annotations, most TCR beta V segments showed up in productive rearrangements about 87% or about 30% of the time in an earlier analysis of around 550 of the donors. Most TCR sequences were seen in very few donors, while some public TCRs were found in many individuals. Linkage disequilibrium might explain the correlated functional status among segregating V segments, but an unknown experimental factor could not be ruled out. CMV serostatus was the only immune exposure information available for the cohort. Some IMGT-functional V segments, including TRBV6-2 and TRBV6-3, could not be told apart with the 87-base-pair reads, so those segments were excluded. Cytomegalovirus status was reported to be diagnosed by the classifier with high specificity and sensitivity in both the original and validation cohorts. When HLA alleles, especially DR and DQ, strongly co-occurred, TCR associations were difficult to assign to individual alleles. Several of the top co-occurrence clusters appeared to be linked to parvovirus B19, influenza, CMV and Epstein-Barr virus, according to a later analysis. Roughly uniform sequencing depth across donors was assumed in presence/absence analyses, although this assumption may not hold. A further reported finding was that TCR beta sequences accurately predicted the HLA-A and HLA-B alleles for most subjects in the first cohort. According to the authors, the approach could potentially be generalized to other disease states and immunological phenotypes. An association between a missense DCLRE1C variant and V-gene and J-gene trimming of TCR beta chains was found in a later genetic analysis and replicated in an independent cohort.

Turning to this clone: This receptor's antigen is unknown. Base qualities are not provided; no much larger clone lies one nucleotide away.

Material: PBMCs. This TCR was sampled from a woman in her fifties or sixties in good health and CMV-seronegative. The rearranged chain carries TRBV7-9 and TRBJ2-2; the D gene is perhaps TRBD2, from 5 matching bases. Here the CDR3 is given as CASSFRGSDTGELFF. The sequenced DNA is TGTGCCAGCAGCTTCCGGGGATCTGACACCGGGGAGCTGTTTTTT.